This T cell receptor beta chain was sequenced in a study of Graves' ophthalmopathy and Graves' hyperthyroidism. Notes on the study in general: Researchers report that a 13-signature model separated ophthalmopathy from stable hyperthyroidism, posting about 91% sensitivity and 81.08% specificity.

This CDR3 spans 16 amino acids. Germline lookup yields CDR1 SGDLS and CDR2 YYNGEE. Trimming took off 0 bases at V and 1 base at J, with 14 bases between the two ends. Amplified material comprised TCR beta CDR3 regions derived from RNA transcripts. The authors performed first-round RT-PCR with HTBI primers and then a second-round multiplex PCR. TCRdb used MiXCR to reprocess the multiplex PCR reads, holding one entry per CDR3 protein. The sample lists some 750,000 distinct CDR3 sequences, 40% occurring once. On this clonotype: The target antigen is unknown.

The gene calls are TRBV9 and TRBJ2-7; D unclear. The origin of this receptor is an adult man with Graves' ophthalmopathy. The material sequenced was peripheral blood. The CDR3 sequence is CASSVGPAGMSYEQYF. As DNA, the CDR3 is TGTGCCAGCAGCGTAGGTCCGGCAGGTATGTCCTACGAGCAGTACTTC.